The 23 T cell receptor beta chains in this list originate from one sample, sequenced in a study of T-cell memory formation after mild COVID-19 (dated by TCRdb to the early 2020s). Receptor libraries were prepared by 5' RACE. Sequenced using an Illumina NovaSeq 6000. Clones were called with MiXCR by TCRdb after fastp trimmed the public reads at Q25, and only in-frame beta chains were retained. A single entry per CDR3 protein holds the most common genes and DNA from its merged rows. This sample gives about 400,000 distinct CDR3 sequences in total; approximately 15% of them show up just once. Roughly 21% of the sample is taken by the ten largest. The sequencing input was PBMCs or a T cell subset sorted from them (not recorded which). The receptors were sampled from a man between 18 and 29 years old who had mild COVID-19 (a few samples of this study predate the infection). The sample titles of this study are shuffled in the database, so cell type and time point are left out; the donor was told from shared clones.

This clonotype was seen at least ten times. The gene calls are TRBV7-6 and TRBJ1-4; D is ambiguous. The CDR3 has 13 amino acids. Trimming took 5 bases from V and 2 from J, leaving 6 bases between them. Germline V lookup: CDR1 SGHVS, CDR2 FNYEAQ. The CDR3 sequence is CASSLGTNEKLFF. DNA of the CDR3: TGTGCCAGCAGCCTCGGGACTAATGAAAAACTGTTTTTT.

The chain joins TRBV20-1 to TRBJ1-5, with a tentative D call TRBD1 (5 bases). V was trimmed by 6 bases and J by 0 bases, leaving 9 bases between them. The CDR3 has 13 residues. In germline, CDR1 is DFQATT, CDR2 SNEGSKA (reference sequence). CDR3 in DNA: TGCAGTGCCCAACAGGATAGCAATCAGCCCCAGCATTTT. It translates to CSAQQDSNQPQHF.

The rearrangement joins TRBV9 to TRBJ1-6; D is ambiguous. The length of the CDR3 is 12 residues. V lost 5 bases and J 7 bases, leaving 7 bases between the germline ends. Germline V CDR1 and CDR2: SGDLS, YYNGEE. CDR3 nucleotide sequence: TGTGCCAGCAGTGGTCCGAATTCACCCCTCCACTTT. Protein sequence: CASSGPNSPLHF.

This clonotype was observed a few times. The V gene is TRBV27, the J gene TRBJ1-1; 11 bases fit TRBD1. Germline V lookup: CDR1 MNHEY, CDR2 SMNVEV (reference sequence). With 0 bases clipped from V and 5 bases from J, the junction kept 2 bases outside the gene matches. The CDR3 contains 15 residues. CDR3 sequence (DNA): TGTGCCAGCAGTTTATCGGACAGGGGGCGGACTGAAGCTTTCTTT. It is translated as CASSLSDRGRTEAFF.

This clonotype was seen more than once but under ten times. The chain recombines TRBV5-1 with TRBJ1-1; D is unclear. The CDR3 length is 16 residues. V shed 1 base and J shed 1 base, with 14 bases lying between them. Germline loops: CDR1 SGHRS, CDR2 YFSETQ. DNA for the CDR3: TGCGCCAGCAGCTTGTCTCAGCTAAGTCAGAACACTGAAGCTTTCTTT. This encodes CASSLSQLSQNTEAFF.

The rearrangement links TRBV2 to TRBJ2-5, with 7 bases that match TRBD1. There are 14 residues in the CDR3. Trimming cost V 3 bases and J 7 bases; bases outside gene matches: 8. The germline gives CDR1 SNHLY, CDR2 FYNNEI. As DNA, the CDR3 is TGTGCCAGCAGTGATGGGGCCCAGGGGGTGACCCAGTACTTC. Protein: CASSDGAQGVTQYF.

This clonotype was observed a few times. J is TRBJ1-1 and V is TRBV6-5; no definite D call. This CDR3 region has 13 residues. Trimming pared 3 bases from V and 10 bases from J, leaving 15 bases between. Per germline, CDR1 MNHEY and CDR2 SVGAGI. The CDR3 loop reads CASSYVGIRGAFF. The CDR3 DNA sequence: TGTGCCAGCAGTTATGTGGGGATACGAGGAGCTTTCTTT.

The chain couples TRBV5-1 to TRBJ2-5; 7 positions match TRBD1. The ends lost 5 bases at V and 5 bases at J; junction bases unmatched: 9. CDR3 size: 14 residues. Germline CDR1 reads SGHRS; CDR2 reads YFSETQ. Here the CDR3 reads CASSIGQAGETQYF. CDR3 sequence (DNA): TGCGCCAGCAGTATTGGACAGGCTGGGGAGACCCAGTACTTC. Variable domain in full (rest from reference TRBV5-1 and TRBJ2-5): KAGVTQTPRYLIKTRGQQVTLSCSPISGHRSVSWYQQTPGQGLQFLFEYFSETQRNKGNFPGRFSGRQFSNSRSEMNVSTLELGDSALYLCASSIGQAGETQYFGPGTRLLVL.

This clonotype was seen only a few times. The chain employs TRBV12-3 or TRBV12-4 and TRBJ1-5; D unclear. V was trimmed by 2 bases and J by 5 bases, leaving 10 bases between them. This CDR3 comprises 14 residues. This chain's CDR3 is CASSLLPSDQPQHF. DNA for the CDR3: TGTGCCAGCAGTTTACTTCCGTCGGATCAGCCCCAGCATTTT.

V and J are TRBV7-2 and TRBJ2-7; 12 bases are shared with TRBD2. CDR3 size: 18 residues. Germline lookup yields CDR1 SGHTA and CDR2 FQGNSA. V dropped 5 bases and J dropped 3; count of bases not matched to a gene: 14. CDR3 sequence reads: CASSPQFLAGGTNYEQYF. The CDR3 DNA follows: TGTGCCAGCAGCCCCCAGTTTCTAGCGGGGGGGACGAACTACGAGCAGTACTTC.

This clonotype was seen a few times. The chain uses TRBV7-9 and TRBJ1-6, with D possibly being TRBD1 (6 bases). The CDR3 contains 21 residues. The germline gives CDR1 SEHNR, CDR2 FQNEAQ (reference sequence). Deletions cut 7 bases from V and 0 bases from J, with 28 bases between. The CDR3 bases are TGTGCCAGCACCCGAAAGGGACGGGGGGCCACTACGAGCTCCTATAATTCACCCCTCCACTTT. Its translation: CASTRKGRGATTSSYNSPLHF.

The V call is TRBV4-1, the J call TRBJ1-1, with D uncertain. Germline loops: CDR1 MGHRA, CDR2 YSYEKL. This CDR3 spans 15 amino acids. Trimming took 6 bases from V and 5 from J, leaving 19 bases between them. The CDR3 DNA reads TGCGCCAGCAGGGTCCGGGCCCTAGGAGGGACTGAAGCTTTCTTT. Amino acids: CASRVRALGGTEAFF.

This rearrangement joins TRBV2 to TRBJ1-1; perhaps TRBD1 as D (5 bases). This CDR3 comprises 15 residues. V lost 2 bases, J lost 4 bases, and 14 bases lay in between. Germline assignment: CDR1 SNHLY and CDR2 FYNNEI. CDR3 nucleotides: TGTGCCAGCAGTGAATGGGAGGGGATGGGCACTGAAGCTTTCTTT. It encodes CASSEWEGMGTEAFF.

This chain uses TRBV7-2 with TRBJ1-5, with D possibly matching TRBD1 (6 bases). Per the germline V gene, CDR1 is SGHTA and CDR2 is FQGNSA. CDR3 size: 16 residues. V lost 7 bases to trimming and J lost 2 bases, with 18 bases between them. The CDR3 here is CASTPAPGAGNQPQHF. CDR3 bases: TGTGCCAGCACTCCGGCTCCGGGGGCCGGCAATCAGCCCCAGCATTTT.

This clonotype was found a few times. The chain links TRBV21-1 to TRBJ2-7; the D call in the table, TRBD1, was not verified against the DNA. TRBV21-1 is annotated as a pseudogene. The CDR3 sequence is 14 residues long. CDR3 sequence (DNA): TGTGCCAGCAGCGGGTCCCGGGACACCTACGAGCAGTACGTC. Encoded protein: CASSGSRDTYEQYV.

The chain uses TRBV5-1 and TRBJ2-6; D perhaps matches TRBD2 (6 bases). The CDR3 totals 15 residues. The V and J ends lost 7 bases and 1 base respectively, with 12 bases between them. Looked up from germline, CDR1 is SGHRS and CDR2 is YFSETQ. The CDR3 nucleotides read TGCGCCAGCGGCGGGATCTCTTCTGGGGCCAACGTCCTGACTTTC. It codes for CASGGISSGANVLTF.

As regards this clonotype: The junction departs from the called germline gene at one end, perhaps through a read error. The CDR3, as DNA: TGTGCCAGCACCTTAACGGGGGGGCCTGACAATGAGCAGTTCTTC. Its protein is CASTLTGGPDNEQFF. The chain combines TRBV7-9 with TRBJ2-1; TRBD2 matches at 8 bases. CDR1 is SEHNR, CDR2 FQNEAQ, per germline (reference sequence). The CDR3 extends over 15 amino acids.

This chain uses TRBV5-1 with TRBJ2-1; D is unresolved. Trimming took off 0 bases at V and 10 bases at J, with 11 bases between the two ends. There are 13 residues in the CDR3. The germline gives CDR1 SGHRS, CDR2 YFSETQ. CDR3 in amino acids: CASSLEAYREQFF. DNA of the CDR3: TGCGCCAGCAGCTTGGAAGCTTATCGCGAGCAGTTCTTC.

The CDR3, as DNA: TGTGCCAGCAAAACCCCTAGGGGGAGTGAGCAGTTCTTC. This sequence encodes CASKTPRGSEQFF. This chain joins TRBV6-2 or TRBV6-3 and TRBJ2-1, with D tentatively TRBD1 (6 bases). The germline V gene has CDR1 MNHEY and CDR2 SVGEGT. The V end was cut by 7 bases, the J end by 9 bases, with 16 bases between. CDR3 length equals 13 residues.

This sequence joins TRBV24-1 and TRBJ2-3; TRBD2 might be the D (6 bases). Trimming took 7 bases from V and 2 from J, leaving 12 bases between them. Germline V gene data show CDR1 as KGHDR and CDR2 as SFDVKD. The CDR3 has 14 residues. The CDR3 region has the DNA TGTGCCACCAGGTATAGCGGTTACACAGATACGCAGTATTTT. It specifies CATRYSGYTDTQYF.

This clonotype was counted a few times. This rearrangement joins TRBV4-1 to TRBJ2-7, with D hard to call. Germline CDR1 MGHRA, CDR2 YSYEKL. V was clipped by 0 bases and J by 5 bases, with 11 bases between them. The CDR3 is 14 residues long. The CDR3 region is CASSQDLGSHEQYV. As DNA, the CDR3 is TGCGCCAGCAGCCAAGATCTGGGGTCCCACGAGCAGTACGTC.

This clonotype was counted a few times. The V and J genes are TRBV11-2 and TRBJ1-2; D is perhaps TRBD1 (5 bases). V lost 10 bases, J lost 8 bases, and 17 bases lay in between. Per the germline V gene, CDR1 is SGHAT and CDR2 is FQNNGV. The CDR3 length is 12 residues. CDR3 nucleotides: TGTGCCACCGCAGGGTGGGTACGGGGCTACACCTTC. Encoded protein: CATAGWVRGYTF.

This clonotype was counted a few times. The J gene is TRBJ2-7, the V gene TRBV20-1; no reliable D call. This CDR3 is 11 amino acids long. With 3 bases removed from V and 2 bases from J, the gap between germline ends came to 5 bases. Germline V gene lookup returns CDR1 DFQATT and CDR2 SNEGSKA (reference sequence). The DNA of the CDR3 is TGCAGTGCTAGTGGAACCTACGAGCAGTACGTC. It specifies CSASGTYEQYV.